This TCR beta chain was captured in a study of CD8+ T cells in alopecia areata. Study results and limitations: Clonality in the scalp and expanded CD8+ clones ranked among the top 100 were significantly decreased by tofacitinib. On tofacitinib, scalp and blood still held many of the expanded lesional clones.

As for treatment: oral pan-JAK inhibitor, 5-10 mg twice daily. Obtained from alopecia areata patients were lesional scalp punch biopsies along with peripheral blood. Sorted out of PBMCs were CD4+ T cells and CD8+ T cells. Comments on this clone: As yet, its antigen is unknown.

Sequencing templates came from extracted RNA that was reverse transcribed into cDNA. Profiled with immunoSEQ multiplex PCR; TCRdb holds only in-frame clones, not every one. The sample contains 190,000 or so clones, about 60% of which appear only once. The germline V gene encodes CDR1 SQVTM and CDR2 ANQGSEA. V was shortened by 1 base and J by 5 bases, with 8 bases between the two germline ends. The CDR3 loop spans 12 amino acids. The rearrangement joins TRBV29-1 to TRBJ1-2; D gene ambiguous. This TCR derives from a human donor with alopecia areata. This sample comprised CD8+ T cells sorted from blood, obtained at week 24, from a patient treated with tofacitinib. CDR3 amino acids: CSVEGNSYGYTF. CDR3 sequence (DNA): TGCAGCGTTGAAGGCAATTCGTATGGCTACACCTTC.